This T cell receptor beta chain was recorded in a study of blood T cell repertoires in COVID-19 (dated by TCRdb to the early 2020s). General notes on the study: The collaborator samples originated in the United States, Italy and Spain and spanned the acute and convalescent phases of COVID-19. The material from the prospective study consisted of cDNA or gDNA derived from T cells, B-cell-depleted T cells, or PBMCs. The dataset comprised deeply sampled blood TCRbeta repertoires from subjects exposed to, actively infected with, or recovered from COVID-19. The repertoires were made available in a free public database intended to serve as a resource for research on the immune response to SARS-CoV-2. Samples came from the ongoing ImmuneRACE study (first 160 participants) plus 1,254 subjects from 6 global collaborators. Sample metadata almost always included a de-identified subject ID, COVID-19 status, age in years and sex. Where available, HLA class I and class II types were taken from metadata supplied by the sample provider and were not determined by assay-based typing.

The germline ends are 13 bases apart after V is trimmed by 4 bases and J by 2 bases. The CDR3 goes from the cysteine to the phenylalanine over 15 residues. Left in the record is the CDR3 DNA by itself, 45 bases read in frame from the first base. CDR1 SGHAT and CDR2 FQNNGV are derived from the germline V gene. Enrolling through a virtual design, the prospective study's participants ranged in age from roughly 18 to 95 years and lived across roughly 24 United States geographic areas. In the prospective study, participants were assigned to cohorts based on the clinical history participants reported in a screening survey and a study questionnaire. Each participant in the prospective study had whole blood, serum and a nasopharyngeal or oropharyngeal swab collected by mobile phlebotomists. Prospective study participants could optionally give additional blood draws and questionnaires over an approximately 2-month period. Before DNA extraction, prospective study blood samples were shipped either frozen or at room temperature.

Of note for this clone: The antigen it recognizes is unknown. No much larger clone is present one base from it, and per-base qualities are unavailable.

TCRbeta CDR3 regions were amplified from genomic DNA using the immunoSEQ Assay, a bias-controlled multiplex PCR. The original methods were these. The number of nucleated cells in each sample was estimated by amplification of reference gene primers within the assay. To quantify the absolute abundance of each unique TCRbeta CDR3 rearrangement, sequence reads were collapsed and filtered. For each sample, productive Simpson clonality was calculated as the square root of Simpson's diversity index over productive rearrangements. In its TCRdb copy, this immuneACCESS table keeps in-frame sequences only and misses some clones. Where compared with another copy, unresolved V genes explain less than half of these, and the others have no known cause. V and J calls and clone size are copied from that table; D and trimming were computed from the DNA. The table for this sample lists under 350,000 clones; approximately 83% of them were counted only once. Around 4% of the sample is held by the ten biggest clonotypes.

Paper-wide results and their limitations: How much clinical and demographic metadata was included differed by source and by participant, and the metadata was provided uncurated.

This chain joins TRBV11-2 to TRBJ2-3; 5 matching bases give a weak D call of TRBD1. The receptor comes from a middle-aged woman with acute COVID-19. The sequenced sample was PBMCs or T cells enriched from blood (not recorded which). The CDR3 corresponds to CASSSIGVFTDTQYF. The DNA reads as follows: TGTGCCAGCAGCTCCATAGGGGTATTCACAGATACGCAGTATTTT.